This paragraph covers one TCR beta chain sequence. Its cognate antigen is unknown. These data come from a study of T cells expressing NK-cell markers. Study-level information: The study sequenced eight donors, seven HCMV-seropositive and one seronegative. The study's findings and limits: The study did not resolve the HCMV specificity of expanded NKG2C+ T cell clones. Several donors showed these clonotypes also leading the CD3+CD56-NKG2C+ fraction.

Scientists made TCR beta cDNA using 5'RACE template switching with UMIs. TCRdb re-called the 5' RACE reads, yielding one record per CDR3 amino acid sequence without DNA. Here the sample table reports 150,000 to 180,000 distinct CDR3 sequences. Sequenced input: blood T cells: a sorted CD56 or NKG2C T cell subset, CD4+ or CD8+ T cells, or bulk PBMC T cells (not recorded which). This sequence was found in a woman between 45 and 65 years old in good health.

CDR3 region: CASRPLRTGMNTEAFF. The chain is built from TRBV2 and TRBJ1-1; TCRdb returns TRBD1, unconfirmable since there is no DNA. In germline, CDR1 is SNHLY, CDR2 FYNNEI. This CDR3 is built from 16 residues.